These T cell receptor beta chains were read from a single sample in a study of blood T cell repertoires in COVID-19. The data were produced by immunoSEQ multiplex PCR, yet TCRdb's version contains in-frame clones alone and is incomplete. Found here are about 120,000 clones, less than 85% of them singletons; the top ten hold around 4%. Material: peripheral blood. Receptors were obtained from a woman over 75 with acute or convalescent COVID-19. Both conserved end residues are part of each CDR3. Each record gives: J gene, clone size, D gene, V gene, CDR3 DNA, CDR3 protein. D genes are given only for firm matches. Size is stated for part of the rows, as once, few or many counts, or as a class when the clone is expanded.

TRBJ2-2 once . TRBV4-1 TGCGCCAGCAGCCACCTTGACAGAGACGCGAACACCGGGGAGCTGTTTTTT CASSHLDRDANTGELFF
TRBJ2-7 . . TRBV6-4 TGTGCCAGCAGTGACTCGACCCGAAAGCGGACTCGGCGGATCCCTTCCGAGCAGTACTTC CASSDSTRKRTRRIPSEQYF
TRBJ2-2 . TRBD2 TRBV3-1/TRBV3-2 TGTGCCAGCAGCCTTGGCCTAGCGGATAACACCGGGGAGCTGTTTTTT CASSLGLADNTGELFF
TRBJ2-1 . . TRBV7-2 TGTGCCAGCAGCTCCCGGGGTTTCGATGAGCAGTTCTTC CASSSRGFDEQFF
TRBJ2-1 . . TRBV3-1/TRBV3-2 TGTGCCAGCAGCGGGAGGCCAGCATACAATGAGCAGTTCTTC CASSGRPAYNEQFF
TRBJ2-1 . TRBD2 TRBV7-9 TGTGCCAGCAGCCCGGGACTAGCGGGGGGTCCCGGCAATGAGCAGTTCTTC CASSPGLAGGPGNEQFF
TRBJ2-5 . TRBD2 TRBV5-4 TGTGCCAGCAGCCTACGACTAGCGGGACAAGAGACCCAGTACTTC CASSLRLAGQETQYF
TRBJ2-5 . . TRBV21-1 TGTGCCAGCAGCGACCTACAGGGCGCCGTTGGGTTGTCCCAGTACTTC CASSDLQGAVGLSQYF
TRBJ1-1 . . TRBV18 TGTGCCAGCTCACCACCGATGGGGCACACTGAAGCTTTCTTT CASSPPMGHTEAFF
TRBJ2-2 . TRBD2 TRBV29-1 TGCAGCGTTGGGCGGGGGGGCGGCGGGGAGCTGTTTTTT CSVGRGGGGELFF
TRBJ1-6 few . TRBV30 TGTGCCTGGAGTTCGACAGGCAATTCACCCCTCCACTTT CAWSSTGNSPLHF
TRBJ1-2 once TRBD1 TRBV29-1 TGCAGCGTTGTTTCCAGGGACAGGGGCTATGGCTACACCTTC CSVVSRDRGYGYTF
TRBJ1-1 . . TRBV19 TGTGCCAGTAGTATAGACCTCGGGGGAATGGGTGAAGCTTTCTTT CASSIDLGGMGEAFF
TRBJ2-2 many . TRBV7-2 TGTGCCAGCAGCTTAGGGCACACCGGGGAGCTGTTTTTT CASSLGHTGELFF
TRBJ2-7 . TRBD1 TRBV10-1 TGCGCCAGCAGTACTGGACAGGGCTACGAGCAGTACTTC CASSTGQGYEQYF
TRBJ1-1 . . TRBV4-1 TGCGCCAGCAGCCAAGATCTCCCAGGGACTACTGAAGCTTTCTTT CASSQDLPGTTEAFF
TRBJ1-4 few TRBD1 TRBV9 TGTGCCAGCAGCGCCTCAGCTGGACAGGCAACTAATGAAAAACTGTTTTTT CASSASAGQATNEKLFF
TRBJ2-7 . TRBD1 TRBV7-8 TGTGCCAGCCAAACAAGGACAGGGGGCCCCGTCCCCTACGAGCAGTACTTC CASQTRTGGPVPYEQYF
TRBJ1-5 . . TRBV2 TGTGCCAGCAGTACCCGGGACACTAGCAATCAGCCCCAGCATTTT CASSTRDTSNQPQHF
TRBJ1-1 . . TRBV7-8 TGTGCCAGCAGCTTAGCGCAAGACAGTGAAGCTTTCTTT CASSLAQDSEAFF
TRBJ1-3 . . TRBV13 TGTGCCAGCAGCTTAGGCGGTACTAAAGGGGACATGGTAAACACCATATATTTT CASSLGGTKGDMVNTIYF
TRBJ2-2 . TRBD1 TRBV19 TGTGCCAGTAGTATAGATGAGGGACAGGGTCTCGGGGAGCTGTTTTTT CASSIDEGQGLGELFF
TRBJ1-3 . . TRBV10-3 TGTGCCATCGGAGGAGGCCGGGACTCTGGAAACACCATATATTTT CAIGGGRDSGNTIYF
TRBJ2-1 . TRBD2 TRBV6-5 TGTGCCAGCAGTTACTCGATGCTAGCGGGAGATTTTAAGCAGTTCTTC CASSYSMLAGDFKQFF
TRBJ1-2 once . TRBV19 TGTGCCAGTAAATGGGGTCCCCAGGGAAGCTATGGCTACACCTTC CASKWGPQGSYGYTF
TRBJ1-3 . TRBD1 TRBV18 TGTGCCAGCTCACAACCGGGACAGGGGAACACCATATATTTT CASSQPGQGNTIYF
TRBJ2-2 . . TRBV7-3 TGTGCCAGCAGCTTAACCTCAACAGGGATCGGGGAGCTGTTTTTT CASSLTSTGIGELFF
TRBJ1-5 . . TRBV4-1 TGCGCCAGCAGCCAAGACAGGGGAAATCAGCCCCAGCATTTT CASSQDRGNQPQHF
TRBJ1-1 . TRBD1 TRBV7-3 TGTGCCAGCAGCTTAGCTGCCGGGACAGGAGAAGCTTTCTTT CASSLAAGTGEAFF
TRBJ1-2 . TRBD1 TRBV18 TGTGCCAGCTCACTAGGACAGGACTATGGCTACACCTTC CASSLGQDYGYTF
TRBJ1-4 . . TRBV3-1/TRBV3-2 TGTGCCAGCAGCCAAGTTCGGGTTATCGGTGAAAAACTGTTTTTT CASSQVRVIGEKLFF
TRBJ1-4 . . TRBV7-8 TGTGCCAGCAGCTTCCAGGAGGGGAGGATGGAAAAACTGTTTTTT CASSFQEGRMEKLFF
TRBJ1-2 . . TRBV25-1 TGTGCCAGCAGCTCTTTGGGAGCCAGGCCCCTAGGCTACACCTTC CASSSLGARPLGYTF
TRBJ2-1 . TRBD2 TRBV7-3 TGTGCCAGCAGCCGGAGCGGGGGTCGGAACAATGAGCAGTTCTTC CASSRSGGRNNEQFF
TRBJ2-7 . TRBD2 TRBV11-2 TGTGCCAGCAGCTTAGACGGGGGGGTCTCCTACGAGCAGTACTTC CASSLDGGVSYEQYF
TRBJ2-5 . . TRBV4-2 TGTGCCAGCAGCTCGTACCAGGGGCGAGGAGAGACCCAGTACTTC CASSSYQGRGETQYF
TRBJ2-4 . TRBD1 TRBV11-2 TGTGCCAGTAACAAGGGGGACAGTTTTCTTGCCAAAAACATTCAGTACTTC CASNKGDSFLAKNIQYF
TRBJ1-5 once . TRBV4-1 TGCGCCAGCAGCCAAGTCGTTGTTGGAGGGAGCAATCAGCCCCAGCATTTT CASSQVVVGGSNQPQHF
TRBJ1-1 . TRBD1 TRBV2 TGTGCCAGCAGCAGGACAGGGGAAAGGACTGAAGCTTTCTTT CASSRTGERTEAFF
TRBJ1-5 . TRBD1 TRBV27 TGTGCCAGCAGTTGGGACAGGGGCCAGCCCCAGCATTTT CASSWDRGQPQHF
TRBJ2-7 . TRBD2 TRBV4-1 TGCGCCAGCAGCCAAGAGGCTAGCGGCGTCCTTAATAGATACGAGCAGTACTTC CASSQEASGVLNRYEQYF
TRBJ1-6 . . TRBV9 TGTGCCAGCAGCGTAGAAGGCAGGTTTAATTCACCCCTCCACTTT CASSVEGRFNSPLHF
TRBJ2-6 . . TRBV9 TGTGCCAGCAGCCCCGTCCCGGGGGCCAACGTCCTGACTTTC CASSPVPGANVLTF
TRBJ2-1 . . TRBV7-2 TGTGCCAGCAGCCTGGGGGCCTCGAACAATGAGCAGTTCTTC CASSLGASNNEQFF
TRBJ2-2 once TRBD2 TRBV10-1 TGCGCCAGCAGTTCCGGGACTAGCGGAATAAACACCGGGGAGCTGTTTTTT CASSSGTSGINTGELFF
TRBJ2-5 . . TRBV11-1 TGTGCCAGCAGCCCCCCGGGGGTTTTGGAGACCCAGTACTTC CASSPPGVLETQYF
TRBJ2-1 once . TRBV7-2 TGTGCCAGCAGCGCCTGGACACTTTACAATGAGCAGTTCTTC CASSAWTLYNEQFF
TRBJ2-7 . . TRBV7-2 TGTGCCAGCAGCCTCGGGCAGGGGACCTACGAGCAGTACTTC CASSLGQGTYEQYF
TRBJ2-4 . TRBD1 TRBV4-1 TGCGCCAGCAGCCCGCCGCCCGGGACAGTCAAAAGTCTAGCCAAAAACATTCAGTACTTC CASSPPPGTVKSLAKNIQYF